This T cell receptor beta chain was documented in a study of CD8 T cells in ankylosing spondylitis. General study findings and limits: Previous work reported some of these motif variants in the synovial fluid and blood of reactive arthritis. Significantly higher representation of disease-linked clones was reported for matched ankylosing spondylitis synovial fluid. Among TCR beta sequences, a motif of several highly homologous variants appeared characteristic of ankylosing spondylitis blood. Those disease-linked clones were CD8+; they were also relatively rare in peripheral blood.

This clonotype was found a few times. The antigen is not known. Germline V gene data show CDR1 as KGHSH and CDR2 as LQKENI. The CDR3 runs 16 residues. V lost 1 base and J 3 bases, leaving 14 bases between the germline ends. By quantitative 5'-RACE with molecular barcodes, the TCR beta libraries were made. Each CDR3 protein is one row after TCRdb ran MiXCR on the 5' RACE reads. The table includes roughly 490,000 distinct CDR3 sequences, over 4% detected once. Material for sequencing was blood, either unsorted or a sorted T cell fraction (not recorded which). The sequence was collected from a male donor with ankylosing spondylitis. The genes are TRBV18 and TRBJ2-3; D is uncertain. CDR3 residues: CASSPLAGRLTDTQYF. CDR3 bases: TGTGCCAGCTCACCACTCGCCGGCAGGTTGACAGATACGCAGTATTTT.